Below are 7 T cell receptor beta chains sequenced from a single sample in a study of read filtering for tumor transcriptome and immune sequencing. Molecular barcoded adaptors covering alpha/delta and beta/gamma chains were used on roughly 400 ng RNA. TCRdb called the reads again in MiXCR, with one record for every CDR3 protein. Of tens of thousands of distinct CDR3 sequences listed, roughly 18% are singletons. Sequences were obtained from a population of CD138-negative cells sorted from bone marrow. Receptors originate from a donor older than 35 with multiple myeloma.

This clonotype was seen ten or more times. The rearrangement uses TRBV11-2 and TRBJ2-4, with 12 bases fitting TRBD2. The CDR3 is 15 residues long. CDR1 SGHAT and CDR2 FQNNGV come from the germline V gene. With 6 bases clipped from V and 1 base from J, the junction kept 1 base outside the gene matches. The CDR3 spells CASRGTSGAKNIQYF. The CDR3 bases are TGTGCCAGCAGAGGGACTAGCGGGGCCAAAAACATTCAGTACTTC.

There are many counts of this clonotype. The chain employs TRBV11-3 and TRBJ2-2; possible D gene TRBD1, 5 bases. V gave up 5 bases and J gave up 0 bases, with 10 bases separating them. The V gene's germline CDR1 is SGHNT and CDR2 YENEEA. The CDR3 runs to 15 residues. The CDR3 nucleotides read TGTGCCAGCAGCCCCTACAGGACGAACACCGGGGAGCTGTTTTTT. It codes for CASSPYRTNTGELFF.

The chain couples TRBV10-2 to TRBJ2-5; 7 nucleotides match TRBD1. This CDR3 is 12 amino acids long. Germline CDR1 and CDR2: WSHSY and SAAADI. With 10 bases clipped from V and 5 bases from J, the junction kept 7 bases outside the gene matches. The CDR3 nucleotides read TGCGCCACTTCGCACAGGGGTGAGACCCAGTACTTC. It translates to CATSHRGETQYF.

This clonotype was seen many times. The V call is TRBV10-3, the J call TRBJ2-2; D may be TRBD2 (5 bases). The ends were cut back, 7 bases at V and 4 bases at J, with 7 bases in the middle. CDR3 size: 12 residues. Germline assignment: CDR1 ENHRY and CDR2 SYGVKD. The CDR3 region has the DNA TGTGCCATCAACCGGGGCACCGGGGAGCTGTTTTTT. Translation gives CAINRGTGELFF.

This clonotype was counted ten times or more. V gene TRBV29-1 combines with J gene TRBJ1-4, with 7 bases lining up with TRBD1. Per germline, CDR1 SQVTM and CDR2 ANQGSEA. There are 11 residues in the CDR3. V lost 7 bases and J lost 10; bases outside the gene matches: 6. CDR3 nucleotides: TGCAGCGCCGGACGGGACAGAAAACTGTTTTTT. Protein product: CSAGRDRKLFF.

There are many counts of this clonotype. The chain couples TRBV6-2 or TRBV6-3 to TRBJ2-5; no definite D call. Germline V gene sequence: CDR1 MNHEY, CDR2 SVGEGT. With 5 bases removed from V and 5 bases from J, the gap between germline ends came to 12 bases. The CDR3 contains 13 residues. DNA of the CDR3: TGTGCCAGCAGTCCTATGGGCGTGGAGACCCAGTACTTC. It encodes CASSPMGVETQYF.

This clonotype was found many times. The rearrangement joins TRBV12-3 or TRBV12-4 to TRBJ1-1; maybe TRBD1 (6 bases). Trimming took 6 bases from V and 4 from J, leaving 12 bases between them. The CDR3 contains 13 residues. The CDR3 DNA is TGTGCCAGCAGGTACAGGGATAGCACTGAAGCTTTCTTT. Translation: CASRYRDSTEAFF.